This T cell receptor beta chain was sequenced in a study of blood T cells in healthy people across ages. Notes on the study in general: Age showed a roughly linear inverse relationship with TCR beta diversity per million T cells. Comparison with aged donors showed that long-lived donors had more naive CD4+ cells and higher diversity.

The authors ran a second PCR of roughly 6 to 12 cycles using a sample-barcoded 5' primer and a J-beta primer mix. All cDNA molecules were each tagged by a template-switch adaptor with 12 random nucleotides. MiXCR, applied by TCRdb to the 5' RACE reads, yields one record per CDR3 protein. The sample yields approximately 400,000 distinct CDR3 sequences, about 55% seen once. This clonotype was counted between two and nine times. Its antigen is not identified. The length of the CDR3 is 14 residues. Germline V gene data show CDR1 as SGHNT and CDR2 as YYREEE (reference sequence). The V gene lost 4 bases and the J gene lost 6 bases, with 14 bases spanning the gap.

The chain has TRBV5-4 and TRBJ2-1; D is possibly TRBD2 (6 bases). The material sequenced was blood. The sequence was obtained from a man in his 60s in good health. As DNA, the CDR3 is TGTGCCAGCAGCCCCGTGAGCGGGCGCAATGAGCAGTTCTTC. Translation gives CASSPVSGRNEQFF.